This passage covers 19 T cell receptor beta chains from one sample sequenced in a study of blood T cells in healthy people across ages. The use of a sample-barcoded 5' primer and a J-beta primer mix characterized a second PCR of roughly 6 to 11 cycles. TCRdb ran MiXCR on the 5' RACE reads and lists one entry per CDR3 protein. This sample yields about 1.6 million distinct CDR3 sequences, of which almost 35% are seen a single time; around 11% belongs to the top ten. Sequencing was performed on blood. All receptors derive from a woman in her twenties or thirties in good health.

Regarding this clonotype: One junction end does not reproduce the germline sequence, and a read error may be involved. The chain employs TRBV5-1 and TRBJ1-4; D not certain. This CDR3 comprises 16 residues. The germline CDR1 and CDR2 sequences are SGHRS and YFSETQ. As DNA, the CDR3 is TGCGCCAGCAGCCCCGATAGTGCCTGGACTAATGAAGAACTGTTTTTT. It codes for CASSPDSAWTNEELFF.

V gene TRBV7-3 combines with J gene TRBJ1-2; D not resolved. V lost 3 bases to trimming and J lost 7 bases, with 12 bases between them. Germline V gives CDR1 SGHTA, CDR2 FQGTGA. The CDR3 has 13 residues. The CDR3 reads CASSFQDRGGYTF. The CDR3 DNA reads as TGTGCCAGCAGCTTCCAGGACCGGGGTGGCTACACCTTC.

The gene calls are TRBV4-1 and TRBJ1-2; no reliable D call. CDR3 length: 16 residues. V was cut by 0 bases and J by 8 bases, with 19 bases left in between. The germline CDR1 and CDR2 sequences are MGHRA and YSYEKL. CDR3 bases: TGCGCCAGCAGCCAAGAGGGCGGAGAACGGGGATTGGGCTACACCTTC. This gives the protein CASSQEGGERGLGYTF.

This clonotype has just one count. V and J are TRBV2 and TRBJ1-2, with unresolved D. In germline, CDR1 is SNHLY, CDR2 FYNNEI. The CDR3 covers 14 residues. V lost 7 bases and J lost 2, with 14 bases in between. The CDR3 loop reads CASKVRAGNYGYTF. The CDR3 nucleotides read TGTGCCAGCAAAGTCCGAGCGGGGAACTATGGCTACACCTTC.

The chain has TRBV6-2 or TRBV6-3 and TRBJ2-3; 9 bases are shared with TRBD1. Trimming took 7 bases from V and 3 from J; bases not matched to a gene: 5. The germline gives CDR1 MNHEY, CDR2 SVGEGT. CDR3 length equals 14 residues. CDR3 DNA sequence: TGTGCCAGCACCGGACAGGGGCTTACAGATACGCAGTATTTT. Translation: CASTGQGLTDTQYF.

This clonotype was seen at least ten times. The chain couples TRBV7-2 to TRBJ2-7, with TRBD1 matching over 9 bases. Germline CDR1 and CDR2: SGHTA and FQGNSA. The CDR3 is made up of 15 amino acids. V lost 5 bases and J lost 3; bases outside the gene matches: 8. As DNA, the CDR3 is TGTGCCAGCAGCCCTCCGGGACAGGGTTTCTACGAGCAGTACTTC. This encodes CASSPPGQGFYEQYF.

The table lists this clonotype with many counts. The rearrangement links TRBV7-9 to TRBJ2-1; D remains unclear. The CDR3 consists of 15 residues. Looked up from germline, CDR1 is SEHNR and CDR2 is FQNEAQ (reference sequence). V shed 1 base and J shed 3 bases, with 10 bases lying between them. In nucleotides, the CDR3 is TGTGCCAGCAGCTTAGGTCCGTTGAACTACAATGAGCAGTTCTTC. This gives the protein CASSLGPLNYNEQFF. Combining the CDR3 with reference TRBV7-9 and TRBJ2-1 gives the whole variable domain DTGVSQNPRHKITKRGQNVTFRCDPISEHNRLYWYRQTLGQGPEFLTYFQNEAQLEKSRLLSDRFSAERPKGSFSTLEIQRTEQGDSAMYLCASSLGPLNYNEQFFGPGTRLTVL.

This rearrangement joins TRBV6-1 to TRBJ1-2; TRBD1 agrees at 12 bases. The CDR3 length is 17 residues. Germline values: CDR1 MNHNS, CDR2 SASEGT. Trimming took 2 bases from V and 0 from J; bases not matched to a gene: 4. CDR3 in DNA: TGTGCCAGCAGTGAATTGGGACAGGGGGCCTCTAACTATGGCTACACCTTC. Translation gives CASSELGQGASNYGYTF.

The V gene is TRBV28, the J gene TRBJ2-7; no definite D call. V lost 2 bases, J lost 3 bases, and 20 bases lay in between. Germline V gene lookup returns CDR1 MDHEN and CDR2 SYDVKM. The CDR3 has 17 residues. CDR3 coding DNA: TGTGCCAGCAGTTTAGAGTTTATGGTGGAAGCGCTCTACGAGCAGTACTTC. It specifies CASSLEFMVEALYEQYF.

In its sample, this clonotype was seen a few times. The gene calls are TRBV20-1 and TRBJ2-7, with 7 positions matching TRBD2. The CDR3 is 13 residues long. Germline V gene sequence: CDR1 DFQATT, CDR2 SNEGSKA (reference sequence). V dropped 3 bases and J dropped 4; count of bases not matched to a gene: 6. CDR3 residues: CSASSTGGYEQYF. CDR3 bases: TGCAGTGCTAGTAGCACCGGGGGGTACGAGCAGTACTTC.

This clonotype has only a few counts. This chain links TRBV10-3 with TRBJ1-1, with TRBD1 matching 7 bases. CDR3 length equals 13 residues. CDR1 is ENHRY, CDR2 SYGVKD, per germline. Trimming took 11 bases from V and 4 from J; bases not matched to a gene: 10. The DNA for the CDR3 is TGTGCCTCCACAGGGGCGCTCGGCACTGAAGCTTTCTTT. Protein sequence: CASTGALGTEAFF.

A single count supports this clonotype. V and J are TRBV5-1 and TRBJ1-1, with no clear D. From germline, CDR1 is SGHRS and CDR2 YFSETQ. CDR3 size: 14 residues. Trimming shortened V by 0 bases and J by 10 bases, and 16 bases separated the two germline ends. CDR3 in DNA: TGCGCCAGCAGCTTGGAGGGCAGGTCCCTTGCAGCTTTCTTT. This codes for CASSLEGRSLAAFF.

This clonotype was counted between two and nine times. An end of the junction differs from the germline gene, which may be a read error. The chain couples TRBV9 to TRBJ2-1; 7 bases line up with TRBD2. The CDR3 has 15 amino acids. Germline-derived CDR1 and CDR2 are SGDLS and YYNGEE. CDR3 nucleotides: TGTGCCAGCGGCGTAGATCCAGCGGGATACAATGAGCAGTTCTTC. Translating it yields CASGVDPAGYNEQFF.

This clonotype was observed a handful of times. V gene TRBV20-1 combines with J gene TRBJ2-1, with TRBD2 matching 11 bases. The CDR3 length is 18 residues. The germline V gene encodes CDR1 DFQATT and CDR2 SNEGSKA (reference sequence). After removal of 0 bases from V and 7 bases from J, the junction contained 14 bases not matched to a gene. The CDR3 nucleotides are TGCAGTGCTAGAGATGGGGGCCCTACTAGCGGGAGTGGAAATGAGCAGTTCTTC. This sequence encodes CSARDGGPTSGSGNEQFF.

The V gene is TRBV20-1, the J gene TRBJ2-7, with D maybe TRBD2 (6 bases). CDR1 DFQATT and CDR2 SNEGSKA come from the germline V gene (reference sequence). With 6 bases removed from V and 4 bases from J, the gap between germline ends came to 19 bases. This CDR3 is 14 amino acids long. CDR3 in amino acids: CSASIPGLPYEQYF. The CDR3 DNA reads as TGCAGTGCCAGCATACCGGGACTCCCTTACGAGCAGTACTTC.

The chain employs TRBV20-1 and TRBJ1-1, with 7 bases fitting TRBD1. Germline CDR1 is DFQATT and CDR2 is SNEGSKA (reference sequence). The junction had 10 bases not matched to a gene; V was cut back by 4 bases and J by 5 bases. CDR3 length: 14 residues. The CDR3 sequence: CSANKQTGRTEAFF. In nucleotides, the CDR3 is TGCAGTGCTAATAAACAGACAGGGCGGACTGAAGCTTTCTTT.

The CDR3 here is CASSERPRGNTEAFF. The CDR3 coding sequence is TGTGCCAGCAGTGAACGCCCCAGGGGTAACACTGAAGCTTTCTTT. The chain recombines TRBV6-1 with TRBJ1-1, with a tentative D call TRBD1 (6 bases). V was shortened by 2 bases and J by 2 bases, with 12 bases between the two germline ends. The CDR3 spans 15 residues. The germline CDR1 and CDR2 sequences are MNHNS and SASEGT.

This clonotype was counted between two and nine times. The V gene is TRBV5-1, the J gene TRBJ1-2; 8 positions agree with TRBD1. Germline lookup yields CDR1 SGHRS and CDR2 YFSETQ. Germline trimming cut 2 bases from V and 6 bases from J; bases unmatched to any gene: 12. This CDR3 contains 16 residues. CDR3 residues: CASSFYQDRVDDGYTF. DNA of the CDR3: TGCGCCAGCAGCTTCTACCAGGACAGGGTGGACGATGGCTACACCTTC.

A word on this clonotype: Germline is not matched at one junction end, which may reflect a read error. The V and J genes are TRBV4-2 and TRBJ2-5; the D gene is possibly TRBD2 (5 bases). The length of the CDR3 is 14 residues. In germline, CDR1 is LGHNA, CDR2 YNFKEQ. Here the CDR3 DNA reads TGTGCCGGCAGCCAGGAACTAGTCCAAGAGACCCAGTACTTC. Protein sequence: CAGSQELVQETQYF.